The 12 T cell receptor beta chains below were found in one sample sequenced in a study of blood T cell repertoires in COVID-19. TCRdb keeps only in-frame clones here, not all; method: immunoSEQ multiplex PCR. This sample has about 250,000 clones, with approximately 80% found just once. The sample was peripheral blood. The receptors stem from a woman aged 80 or over with active or convalescent COVID-19.

This chain connects TRBV28 to TRBJ2-2, with 10 bases identical to TRBD1. The CDR3 is made up of 14 amino acids. CDR1 and CDR2 from the germline V gene are MDHEN and SYDVKM. V lost 10 bases and J lost 4; bases outside the gene matches: 6. Written as DNA, the CDR3 is TGTGCCACCGACAGGGGGCGTCGCACCGGGGAGCTGTTTTTT. As protein: CATDRGRRTGELFF.

In the case of this clone: The junction departs from the called germline gene at one end, perhaps through a read error. The CDR3 bases are TGTGCCAGCAGCATAGACAGGGGGGCCGGCTACACCTTC. Translating gives CASSIDRGAGYTF. The gene calls are TRBV11-2 and TRBJ1-2, with 9 nucleotides matching TRBD1. This CDR3 has 13 residues. Looked up from germline, CDR1 is SGHAT and CDR2 is FQNNGV.

The CDR3 region is CASSTGGQYEQYF. CDR3 sequence (DNA): TGTGCCAGCAGTACAGGGGGCCAGTACGAGCAGTACTTC. The chain recombines TRBV6-6 with TRBJ2-7; 9 bases line up with TRBD1. CDR3 length: 13 residues. The germline gives CDR1 MNHNY, CDR2 SVGAGI (reference sequence). The V segment lost 5 bases and the J segment 4 bases; nucleotides outside the gene matches: 3.

This clone has more than one count but fewer than ten. The CDR3 reads CASSPGRGRIEAFF. In nucleotides, the CDR3 is TGTGCCAGCAGCCCAGGGAGGGGTCGGATTGAAGCTTTCTTT. The chain couples TRBV2 to TRBJ1-1, with D maybe TRBD1 (5 bases). Germline V gives CDR1 SNHLY, CDR2 FYNNEI. This CDR3 has 14 amino acids. V lost 6 bases and J 7 bases, leaving 18 bases between the germline ends.

The chain uses TRBV6-4 and TRBJ2-1, with 14 positions matching TRBD2. Germline loops: CDR1 MRHNA, CDR2 SNTAGT. With 6 bases clipped from V and 7 bases from J, the junction kept 11 bases outside the gene matches. The CDR3 contains 17 residues. The CDR3 nucleotides read TGTGCCAGCAGACGAACGGGACTAGCGGGAGTTGAGAATGAGCAGTTCTTC. It specifies CASRRTGLAGVENEQFF.

CDR3 protein: CASSLESIVYEQYF. DNA for the CDR3: TGTGCCAGCAGCTTGGAAAGCATCGTCTACGAGCAGTACTTC. This chain connects TRBV5-6 to TRBJ2-7; D ambiguous. The CDR3 is made up of 14 amino acids. CDR1 SGHDT and CDR2 YYEEEE come from the germline V gene. V lost 0 bases to trimming and J lost 3 bases, with 10 bases between them.

This sequence joins TRBV3-1 (or the pseudogene TRBV3-2) and TRBJ1-6, with a weak D call TRBD1 (6 bases). Trimming removed 4 bases at V and 4 bases at J, with 8 bases between. CDR1 and CDR2 (germline): LGHDT, YNNKEL (reference sequence). CDR3 length: 14 residues. This CDR3 reads CASSRTDYNSPLHF. The CDR3 nucleotides are TGTGCCAGCAGCCGGACAGATTATAATTCACCCCTCCACTTT.

The chain joins TRBV23-1 to TRBJ1-1; a possible D gene is TRBD1 (6 bases). TRBV23-1 is known as an ORF, though its function is uncertain. V was cut by 4 bases and J by 1 base, with 16 bases left in between. This CDR3 has 16 amino acids. The CDR3, as DNA: TGCGCCAGCAGTCCCTCTCCGGACAGCAAGAACACTGAAGCTTTCTTT. Residues: CASSPSPDSKNTEAFF.

This CDR3 reads CASSLRIGGSYEQYF. CDR3 coding DNA: TGTGCCAGCAGCTTAAGAATCGGGGGATCCTACGAGCAGTACTTC. V gene TRBV7-8 combines with J gene TRBJ2-7; a possible D gene is TRBD2 (6 bases). This CDR3 is built from 15 residues. CDR1 SGHVS and CDR2 FQNEAQ come from the germline V gene. With 2 bases removed from V and 1 base from J, the gap between germline ends came to 12 bases. The full variable domain, with the rest looked up from reference TRBV7-8 and TRBJ2-7, is GAGVSQSPRYKVAKRGQDVALRCDPISGHVSLFWYQQALGQGPEFLTYFQNEAQLDKSGLPSDRFFAERPEGSVSTLKIQRTQQEDSAVYLCASSLRIGGSYEQYFGPGTRLTVT.

This rearrangement joins TRBV2 to TRBJ2-7; 8 bases align to TRBD1. Germline V gene lookup returns CDR1 SNHLY and CDR2 FYNNEI. The length of the CDR3 is 14 residues. V shed 6 bases and J 0 bases; nucleotides not matched to a gene: 4. This chain's CDR3 is CASRRDRSSYEQYF. DNA for the CDR3: TGTGCCAGCAGAAGGGACAGGAGCTCCTACGAGCAGTACTTC. Full variable domain (outside the CDR3, taken from reference TRBV2 and TRBJ2-7): EPEVTQTPSHQVTQMGQEVILRCVPISNHLYFYWYRQILGQKVEFLVSFYNNEISEKSEIFDDQFSVERPDGSNFTLKIRSTKLEDSAMYFCASRRDRSSYEQYFGPGTRLTVT.

The V and J genes are TRBV5-1 and TRBJ2-3; 8 bases agree with TRBD2. This CDR3 has 15 amino acids. In germline, CDR1 is SGHRS, CDR2 YFSETQ. J gave up 2 bases and V 4 bases, and 6 bases lay outside the gene matches. The CDR3 spells CASSGREDLTDTQYF. Here the CDR3 DNA reads TGCGCCAGCAGCGGGCGGGAGGACCTCACAGATACGCAGTATTTT.

The rearrangement joins TRBV25-1 to TRBJ1-2, with D perhaps matching TRBD1 (6 bases). This CDR3 spans 15 amino acids. Trimming cost V 4 bases and J 5 bases, with 17 bases left between them. The germline CDR1 and CDR2 sequences are MGHDK and SYGVNS. The CDR3 loop reads CASSGGGGTPYGYTF. CDR3 sequence (DNA): TGTGCCAGCAGTGGCGGGGGCGGGACACCGTATGGCTACACCTTC.